This section outlines one T cell receptor (beta chain) sequence together with its context. As processed by the authors: How many nucleated cells were present was estimated from reference gene primer amplification. Profiling relied on immunoSEQ multiplex PCR, and the TCRdb table lists in-frame clones only, not all of them. The V and J calls and the clone size are those of that table, but D and trimming were determined from the DNA. The sample lists 200,000 or so clones; around three quarters were seen once. This specimen belongs to a study of blood T cell repertoires in COVID-19. Study at large: PBMCs, B-cell-depleted T cells, or T cells were the source of the cDNA or gDNA that made up the material.

The CDR3 is 14 amino acids. V was cut by 5 bases and J by 0 bases, with 11 bases left in between. Germline V CDR1 and CDR2: SGHTA, FQGNSA. The sequence derives from a man in his fifties or sixties with active or convalescent COVID-19. The sample consisted of peripheral blood. The rearrangement joins TRBV7-2 to TRBJ2-7, with D tentatively TRBD2 (6 bases). The CDR3 sequence is CASSRRETSYEQYF. In nucleotides, the CDR3 is TGTGCCAGCAGCCGGAGGGAGACCTCCTACGAGCAGTACTTC. Combining the CDR3 with reference TRBV7-2 and TRBJ2-7 gives the whole variable domain GAGVSQSPSNKVTEKGKDVELRCDPISGHTALYWYRQSLGQGLEFLIYFQGNSAPDKSGLPSDRFSAERTGGSVSTLTIQRTQQEDSAVYLCASSRRETSYEQYFGPGTRLTVT.